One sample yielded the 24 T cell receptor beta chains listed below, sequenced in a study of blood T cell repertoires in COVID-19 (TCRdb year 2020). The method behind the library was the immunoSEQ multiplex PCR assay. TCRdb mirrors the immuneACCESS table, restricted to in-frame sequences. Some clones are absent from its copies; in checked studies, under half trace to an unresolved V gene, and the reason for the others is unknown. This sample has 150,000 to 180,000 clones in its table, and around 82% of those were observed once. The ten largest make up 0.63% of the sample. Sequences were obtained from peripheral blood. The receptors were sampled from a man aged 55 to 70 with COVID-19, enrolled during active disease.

CDR3 in DNA: TGTGCCAGCAGCCCAGCCGGGACTACGCACGCCTACGAGCAGTACTTC. It yields the protein CASSPAGTTHAYEQYF. The chain links TRBV11-3 to TRBJ2-7, with 7 positions matching TRBD2. CDR1 SGHNT and CDR2 YENEEA come from the germline V gene. The V gene end was trimmed by 5 bases and the J gene end by 2 bases; junction bases not matched to a gene: 12. The CDR3 extends over 16 amino acids.

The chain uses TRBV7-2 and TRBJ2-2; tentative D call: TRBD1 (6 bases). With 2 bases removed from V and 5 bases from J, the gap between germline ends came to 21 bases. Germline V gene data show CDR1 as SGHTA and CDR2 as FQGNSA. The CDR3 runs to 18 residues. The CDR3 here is CASSLLGQLPFGTGELFF. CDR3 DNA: TGTGCCAGCAGCTTACTAGGACAGCTACCCTTCGGGACCGGGGAGCTGTTTTTT.

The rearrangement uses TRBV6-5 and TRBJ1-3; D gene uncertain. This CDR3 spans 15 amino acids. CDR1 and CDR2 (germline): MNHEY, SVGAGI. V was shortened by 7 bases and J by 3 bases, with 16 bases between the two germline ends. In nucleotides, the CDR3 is TGTGCCAGCACCACCTCGACCGGGATTGGAAACACCATATATTTT. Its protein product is CASTTSTGIGNTIYF.

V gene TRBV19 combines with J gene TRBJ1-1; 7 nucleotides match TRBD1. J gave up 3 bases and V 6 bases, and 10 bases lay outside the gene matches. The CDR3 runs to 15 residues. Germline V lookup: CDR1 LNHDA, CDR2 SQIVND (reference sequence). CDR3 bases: TGTGCCAGTAGGGGGGGCAGGGGGAGATACACTGAAGCTTTCTTT. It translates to CASRGGRGRYTEAFF.

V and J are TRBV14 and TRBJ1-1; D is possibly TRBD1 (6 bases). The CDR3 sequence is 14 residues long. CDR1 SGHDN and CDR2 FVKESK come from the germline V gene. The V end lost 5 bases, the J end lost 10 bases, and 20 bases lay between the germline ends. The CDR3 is CASSFYRNRDVAFF. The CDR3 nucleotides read TGTGCCAGCAGCTTTTACCGGAACAGGGATGTAGCTTTCTTT.

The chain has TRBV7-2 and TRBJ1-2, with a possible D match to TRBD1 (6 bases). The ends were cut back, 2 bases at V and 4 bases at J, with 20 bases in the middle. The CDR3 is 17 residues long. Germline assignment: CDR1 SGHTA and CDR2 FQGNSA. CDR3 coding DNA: TGTGCCAGCAGCTTATCATTAGCCCAAACAGGGATCTATGGCTACACCTTC. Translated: CASSLSLAQTGIYGYTF.

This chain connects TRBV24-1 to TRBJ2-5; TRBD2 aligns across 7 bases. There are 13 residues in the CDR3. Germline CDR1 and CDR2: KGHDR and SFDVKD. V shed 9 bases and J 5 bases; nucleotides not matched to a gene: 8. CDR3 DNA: TGTGCCACCGACCCGGGAGGAGGGGAGACCCAGTACTTC. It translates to CATDPGGGETQYF.

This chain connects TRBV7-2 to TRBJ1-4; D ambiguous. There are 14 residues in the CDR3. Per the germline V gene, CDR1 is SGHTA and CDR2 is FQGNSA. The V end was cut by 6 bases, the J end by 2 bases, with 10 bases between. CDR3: CASSPQRTNEKLFF. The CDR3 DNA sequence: TGTGCCAGCAGTCCCCAACGGACTAATGAAAAACTGTTTTTT.

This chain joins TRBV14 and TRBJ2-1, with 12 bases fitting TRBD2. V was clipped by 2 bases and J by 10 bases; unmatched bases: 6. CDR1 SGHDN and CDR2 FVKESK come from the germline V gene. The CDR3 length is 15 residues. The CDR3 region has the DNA TGTGCCAGCAGCCAACAACTAGCGGGAGGTAACGAGCAGTTCTTC. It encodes CASSQQLAGGNEQFF.

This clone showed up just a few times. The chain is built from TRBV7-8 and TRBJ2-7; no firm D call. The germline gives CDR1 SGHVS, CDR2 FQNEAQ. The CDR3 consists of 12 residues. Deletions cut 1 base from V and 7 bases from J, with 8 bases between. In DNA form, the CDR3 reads TGTGCCAGCAGCTTAGTCTTCGGGGAGCAGTACTTC. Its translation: CASSLVFGEQYF. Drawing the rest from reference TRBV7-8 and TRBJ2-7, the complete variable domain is GAGVSQSPRYKVAKRGQDVALRCDPISGHVSLFWYQQALGQGPEFLTYFQNEAQLDKSGLPSDRFFAERPEGSVSTLKIQRTQQEDSAVYLCASSLVFGEQYFGPGTRLTVT.

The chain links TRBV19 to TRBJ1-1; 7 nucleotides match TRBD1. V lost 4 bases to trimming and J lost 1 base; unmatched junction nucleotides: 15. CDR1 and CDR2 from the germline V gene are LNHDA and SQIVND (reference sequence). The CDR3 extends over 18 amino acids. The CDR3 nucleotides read TGTGCCAGTAGTAGCCTTTTCCGGGACAGAAACTCGAACACTGAAGCTTTCTTT. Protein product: CASSSLFRDRNSNTEAFF.

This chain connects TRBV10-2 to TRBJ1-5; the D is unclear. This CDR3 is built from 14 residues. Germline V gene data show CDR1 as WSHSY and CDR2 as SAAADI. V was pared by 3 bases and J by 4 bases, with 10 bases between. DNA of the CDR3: TGCGCCAGCAGTGAACAGAAAGTTAATCAGCCCCAGCATTTT. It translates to CASSEQKVNQPQHF.

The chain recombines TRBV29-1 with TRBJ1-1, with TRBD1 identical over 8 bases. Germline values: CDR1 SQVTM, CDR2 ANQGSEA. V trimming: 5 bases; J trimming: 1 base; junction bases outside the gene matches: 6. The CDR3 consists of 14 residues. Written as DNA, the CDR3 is TGCAGCGTTTCAGGAGGACAGGGGAACACTGAAGCTTTCTTT. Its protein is CSVSGGQGNTEAFF.

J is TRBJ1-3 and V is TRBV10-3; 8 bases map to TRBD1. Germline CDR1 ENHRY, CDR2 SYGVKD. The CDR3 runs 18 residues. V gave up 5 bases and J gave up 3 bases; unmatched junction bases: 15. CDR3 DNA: TGTGCCATCAGTCCCGGCGATCCTGACAGGGGCGGTGGAAACACCATATATTTT. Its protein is CAISPGDPDRGGGNTIYF.

For the CDR3, the DNA is TGTGCCAGCACCAGGACAGGGCCCTACGAGCAGTACTTC. It codes for CASTRTGPYEQYF. The chain couples TRBV7-9 to TRBJ2-7; the match to TRBD1 covers 8 bases. V lost 7 bases, J lost 2 bases, and 4 bases stayed unmatched. CDR1 and CDR2 (germline): SEHNR, FQNEAQ (reference sequence). The length of the CDR3 is 13 residues.

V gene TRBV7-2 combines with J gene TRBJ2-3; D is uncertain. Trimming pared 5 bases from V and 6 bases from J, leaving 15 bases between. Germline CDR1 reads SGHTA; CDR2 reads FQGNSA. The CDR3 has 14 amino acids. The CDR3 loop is CASSPPPSSDTQYF. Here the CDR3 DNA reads TGTGCCAGCAGCCCCCCGCCTAGTTCGGATACGCAGTATTTT.

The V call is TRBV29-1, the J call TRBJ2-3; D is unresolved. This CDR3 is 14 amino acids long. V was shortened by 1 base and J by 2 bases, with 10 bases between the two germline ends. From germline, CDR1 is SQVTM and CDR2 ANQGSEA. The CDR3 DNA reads TGCAGCGTTGAAGGGGCAGGCGACACAGATACGCAGTATTTT. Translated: CSVEGAGDTDTQYF.

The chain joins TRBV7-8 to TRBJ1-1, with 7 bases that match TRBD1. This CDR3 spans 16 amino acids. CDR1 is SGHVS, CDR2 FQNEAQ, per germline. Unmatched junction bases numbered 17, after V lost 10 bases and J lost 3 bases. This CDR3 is CATHITTGQVYTEAFF. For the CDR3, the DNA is TGTGCCACTCATATTACTACAGGACAGGTCTACACTGAAGCTTTCTTT. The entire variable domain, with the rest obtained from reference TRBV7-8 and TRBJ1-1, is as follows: GAGVSQSPRYKVAKRGQDVALRCDPISGHVSLFWYQQALGQGPEFLTYFQNEAQLDKSGLPSDRFFAERPEGSVSTLKIQRTQQEDSAVYLCATHITTGQVYTEAFFGQGTRLTVV.

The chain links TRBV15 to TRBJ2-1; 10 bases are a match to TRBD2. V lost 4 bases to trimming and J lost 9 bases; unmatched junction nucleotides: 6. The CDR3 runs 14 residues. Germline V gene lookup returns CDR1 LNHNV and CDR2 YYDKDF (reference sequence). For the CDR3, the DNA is TGTGCCACCAGCATCCCTAGCGGGAGTATTGAGCAGTTCTTC. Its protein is CATSIPSGSIEQFF. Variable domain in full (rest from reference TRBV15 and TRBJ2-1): DAMVIQNPRYQVTQFGKPVTLSCSQTLNHNVMYWYQQKSSQAPKLLFHYYDKDFNNEADTPDNFQSRRPNTSFCFLDIRSPGLGDTAMYLCATSIPSGSIEQFFGPGTRLTVL.

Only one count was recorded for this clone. CDR3 amino acids: CASSSWTGAEAFF. Written as DNA, the CDR3 is TGTGCCAGCAGCTCCTGGACAGGGGCTGAAGCTTTCTTT. V and J are TRBV7-2 and TRBJ1-1; 9 bases are a match to TRBD1. Germline V gene data show CDR1 as SGHTA and CDR2 as FQGNSA. The J segment lost 6 bases and the V segment lost 4 bases, leaving 3 bases of the junction unmatched. This CDR3 has 13 residues.

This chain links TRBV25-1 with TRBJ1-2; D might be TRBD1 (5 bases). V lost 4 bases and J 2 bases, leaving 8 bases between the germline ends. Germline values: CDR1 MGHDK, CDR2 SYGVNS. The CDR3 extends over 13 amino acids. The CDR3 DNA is TGTGCCAGCAGTGTGACAGTGAACTATGGCTACACCTTC. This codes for CASSVTVNYGYTF.

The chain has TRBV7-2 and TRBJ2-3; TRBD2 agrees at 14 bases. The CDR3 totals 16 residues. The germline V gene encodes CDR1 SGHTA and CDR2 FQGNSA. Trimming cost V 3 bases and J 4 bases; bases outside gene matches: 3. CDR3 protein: CASSLRLAGGSDTQYF. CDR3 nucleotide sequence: TGTGCCAGCAGCTTGAGACTAGCGGGGGGGTCAGATACGCAGTATTTT.

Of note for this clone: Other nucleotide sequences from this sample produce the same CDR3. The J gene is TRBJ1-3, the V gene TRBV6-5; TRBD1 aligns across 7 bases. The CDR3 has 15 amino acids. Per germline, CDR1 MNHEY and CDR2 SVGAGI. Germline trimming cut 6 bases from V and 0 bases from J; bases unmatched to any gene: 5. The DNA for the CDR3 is TGTGCCAGCAGACCAGACAGGGCCTCTGGAAACACCATATATTTT. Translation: CASRPDRASGNTIYF.

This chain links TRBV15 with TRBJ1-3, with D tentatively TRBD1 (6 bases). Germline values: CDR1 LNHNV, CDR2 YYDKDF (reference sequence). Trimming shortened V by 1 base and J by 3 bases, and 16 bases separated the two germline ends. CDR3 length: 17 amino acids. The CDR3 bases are TGTGCCACCAGCAGAGGCGGGGGGCGAGGTGATGGAAACACCATATATTTT. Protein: CATSRGGGRGDGNTIYF.